The 2 T cell receptor beta chains listed next were all sequenced from one sample in a study of early T cells in non-severe SARS-CoV-2 infection. Each CDR3 protein is one row after TCRdb ran MiXCR on the 5' RACE reads. This table holds fewer than 110,000 distinct CDR3 sequences, over 8.5% found once. The specimen sequenced was whole blood. The receptors here all came from an adult who was a healthcare worker with PCR-confirmed SARS-CoV-2 infection or an uninfected control (not recorded which).

The V and J genes are TRBV20-1 and TRBJ1-6, with 10 bases identical to TRBD1. V was clipped by 4 bases and J by 9 bases; unmatched bases: 3. CDR3 length: 13 residues. Germline loops: CDR1 DFQATT, CDR2 SNEGSKA (reference sequence). CDR3 sequence reads: CSATGTGVSPLHF. CDR3 coding DNA: TGCAGTGCTACCGGGACAGGGGTTTCACCCCTCCACTTT.

The table lists this clonotype with many counts. The chain couples TRBV20-1 to TRBJ2-7; 8 nucleotides align to TRBD1. CDR1 is DFQATT and CDR2 is SNEGSKA in the germline V gene (reference sequence). The CDR3 loop spans 12 amino acids. The trim removed 3 bases at V and 6 bases at J, leaving 4 bases unmatched. The CDR3, as DNA: TGCAGTGCTAGGGACAGGGTCGTCGAGCAGTACTTC. Amino acid sequence: CSARDRVVEQYF.